The 15 T cell receptor beta chains presented below share a single source sample, sequenced in a study of cytomegalovirus exposure and HLA in healthy donors. The PCR ran on 60 Vbeta and 13 Jbeta primers. Sequencing was performed with immunoSEQ multiplex PCR; in TCRdb, only in-frame clones are kept and a portion is missing. The table has 150,000 to 200,000 clones, over 60% seen once. The sample was PBMCs. Every receptor here comes from a female donor in good health and CMV-seronegative.

This chain links TRBV19 with TRBJ2-1; 8 bases match TRBD2. Germline V gene data show CDR1 as LNHDA and CDR2 as SQIVND (reference sequence). V lost 4 bases to trimming and J lost 14 bases; unmatched junction nucleotides: 19. The CDR3 is made up of 16 amino acids. The CDR3 DNA follows: TGTGCCAGTAGTAGCGGGACTAGTCGGCGATCCACGATCAAGTTCTTC. The encoded protein is CASSSGTSRRSTIKFF.

The rearrangement links TRBV2 to TRBJ1-2, with 8 bases aligning to TRBD1. The CDR3 sequence is 13 residues long. The germline CDR1 and CDR2 sequences are SNHLY and FYNNEI. With V trimmed by 3 bases and J by 8 bases, 5 bases remained unmatched. DNA of the CDR3: TGTGCCAGCAGTGATCAGGGGGCAGGGGGCTACACCTTC. Translated, it gives CASSDQGAGGYTF.

This rearrangement joins TRBV5-4 to TRBJ2-3; TRBD2 agrees at 9 bases. This CDR3 has 14 residues. With V trimmed by 3 bases and J by 13 bases, 12 bases remained unmatched. Germline V gene sequence: CDR1 SGHNT, CDR2 YYREEE (reference sequence). The CDR3 coding sequence is TGTGCCAGCAGCTCCGGCGGGGGGGACCTTAGGGAGTATTTT. As protein: CASSSGGGDLREYF.

The chain combines TRBV7-6 with TRBJ1-6, with 7 positions matching TRBD1. With V trimmed by 1 base and J by 7 bases, 4 bases remained unmatched. Germline CDR1 is SGHVS and CDR2 is FNYEAQ. The CDR3 loop spans 15 amino acids. This CDR3 is CASSLGTGVNSPLHF. The CDR3 bases are TGTGCCAGCAGCTTAGGAACAGGGGTAAATTCACCCCTCCACTTT. Full variable domain (missing parts from reference TRBV7-6 and TRBJ1-6): GAGVSQSPRYKVTKRGQDVALRCDPISGHVSLYWYRQALGQGPEFLTYFNYEAQQDKSGLPNDRFSAERPEGSISTLTIQRTEQRDSAMYRCASSLGTGVNSPLHFGNGTRLTVT.

This clone appeared once. The rearrangement joins TRBV11-2 to TRBJ2-7; D is unclear. The germline V gene has CDR1 SGHAT and CDR2 FQNNGV. This CDR3 region has 13 residues. The germline V and J ends were trimmed by 0 bases and 6 bases, with 9 bases remaining between them. The CDR3 nucleotides are TGTGCCAGCAGCTTAGATCTAACCTCCGAGCAGTACTTC. Amino acid sequence: CASSLDLTSEQYF.

A few counts support this clone. The chain joins TRBV30 to TRBJ1-4; 9 bases match TRBD1. The CDR3 is made up of 12 amino acids. V dropped 5 bases and J dropped 8; count of bases not matched to a gene: 3. Per germline, CDR1 GTSNPN and CDR2 SVGIG (reference sequence). CDR3 sequence reads: CAWGGTGEKLFF. The CDR3 DNA reads TGTGCCTGGGGGGGGACAGGGGAAAAACTGTTTTTT. The whole variable domain, filled in from reference TRBV30 and TRBJ1-4, reads SQTIHQWPATLVQPVGSPLSLECTVEGTSNPNLYWYRQAAGRGLQLLFYSVGIGQISSEVPQNLSASRPQDRQFILSSKKLLLSDSGFYLCAWGGTGEKLFFGSGTQLSVL.

This chain joins TRBV28 and TRBJ2-5; 9 bases are shared with TRBD1. J lost 5 bases, V lost 3 bases, and 4 bases had no gene match. The germline CDR1 and CDR2 sequences are MDHEN and SYDVKM. The CDR3 length is 14 residues. CDR3 protein: CASSLGTGQETQYF. DNA of the CDR3: TGTGCCAGCAGTTTGGGGACAGGGCAGGAGACCCAGTACTTC.

The chain joins TRBV2 to TRBJ2-5; D gene ambiguous. There are 12 residues in the CDR3. CDR1 is SNHLY and CDR2 is FYNNEI in the germline V gene. V was cut by 4 bases and J by 14 bases, with 17 bases left in between. The CDR3 spells CASSVVKTHVYF. The CDR3 region has the DNA TGTGCCAGCAGTGTTGTCAAGACTCACGTCTACTTC.

The chain is built from TRBV7-9 and TRBJ2-7; maybe TRBD2 (6 bases). The CDR3 is 15 residues long. In germline, CDR1 is SEHNR, CDR2 FQNEAQ (reference sequence). V shed 1 base and J shed 4 bases, with 14 bases lying between them. The DNA for the CDR3 is TGTGCCAGCAGCTTAGATGCAGGGAGGAGGTACGAGCAGTACTTC. It yields the protein CASSLDAGRRYEQYF.

The CDR3 coding sequence is TGTGCCAGCAGCACTACCGACAGGGGGATTACTAATGAAAAACTGTTTTTT. It translates to CASSTTDRGITNEKLFF. The chain has TRBV7-9 and TRBJ1-4, with 9 positions matching TRBD1. CDR3 size: 17 residues. V lost 5 bases and J lost 2; bases outside the gene matches: 9. CDR1 and CDR2 from the germline V gene are SEHNR and FQNEAQ (reference sequence). Full variable domain (missing parts from reference TRBV7-9 and TRBJ1-4): DTGVSQNPRHKITKRGQNVTFRCDPISEHNRLYWYRQTLGQGPEFLTYFQNEAQLEKSRLLSDRFSAERPKGSFSTLEIQRTEQGDSAMYLCASSTTDRGITNEKLFFGSGTQLSVL.

The table lists this clone with a few counts. The V and J genes are TRBV4-2 and TRBJ2-3, with 9 bases matching TRBD1. The germline gives CDR1 LGHNA, CDR2 YNFKEQ. The junction had 8 bases not matched to a gene; V was cut back by 0 bases and J by 4 bases. The CDR3 contains 17 residues. This chain's CDR3 is CASSQEGQGGLADTQYF. DNA for the CDR3: TGTGCCAGCAGCCAAGAGGGACAGGGTGGCCTTGCAGATACGCAGTATTTT.

This clone was counted a few times. V usage is TRBV18 and J usage is TRBJ2-6; no clear D gene. V lost 3 bases and J lost 0, with 6 bases in between. CDR1 is KGHSH and CDR2 is LQKENI in the germline V gene. The CDR3 runs 15 residues. The CDR3 protein is CASSPDISGANVLTF. DNA of the CDR3: TGTGCCAGCTCACCTGACATCTCTGGGGCCAACGTCCTGACTTTC.

The V gene is TRBV27, the J gene TRBJ2-5, with a weak D call TRBD1 (5 bases). V shed 7 bases and J shed 3 bases, with 15 bases lying between them. This CDR3 comprises 14 residues. Germline V gene lookup returns CDR1 MNHEY and CDR2 SMNVEV (reference sequence). The CDR3 loop reads CASTRPDIEETQYF. DNA of the CDR3: TGTGCCAGCACTCGCCCGGACATCGAAGAGACCCAGTACTTC.

The chain uses TRBV2 and TRBJ2-3; tentatively, D is TRBD2 (7 bases). Germline CDR1 reads SNHLY; CDR2 reads FYNNEI. V was clipped by 7 bases and J by 4 bases, with 12 bases between them. The CDR3 totals 13 residues. This CDR3 is CASNTGRADTQYF. In DNA form, the CDR3 reads TGTGCCAGCAATACAGGGAGGGCAGATACGCAGTATTTT.

This clone occurred a few times. This chain joins TRBV4-2 and TRBJ2-7; 7 nucleotides match TRBD1. Germline CDR1 and CDR2: LGHNA and YNFKEQ. The CDR3 contains 15 residues. Trimming cost V 2 bases and J 1 base; bases outside gene matches: 5. CDR3 amino acids: CASSQRRDSSYEQYF. In DNA, the CDR3 is TGTGCCAGCAGCCAACGCCGGGACAGTTCCTACGAGCAGTACTTC.